The present TCR beta chain was sequenced within a study of cytomegalovirus exposure and HLA in healthy donors. The study's findings and limits: Immune exposure data for these donors was limited to CMV serostatus. One variant, a missense change in DCLRE1C, was linked in a later analysis to TCR beta V- and J-gene trimming.

CDR1 and CDR2 (germline): SGHAT, FQNNGV. This CDR3 has 15 amino acids. V dropped 5 bases and J dropped 0 bases, with 14 bases sitting between them. PCR employed 60 Vbeta and 13 Jbeta primers. The repertoire was sequenced with immunoSEQ multiplex PCR; TCRdb's copy has only in-frame clones and lacks some. The table records roughly 110,000 clones, just over 70% of them present only once. To note about this clone: The antigen remains undetermined.

Sequenced: PBMCs. The clonotype comes from a boy under 18 in good health and CMV-seronegative. This chain joins TRBV11-2 and TRBJ2-7; D might be TRBD1 (6 bases). The CDR3 region is CASSQGQQYSYEQYF. CDR3 in DNA: TGTGCCAGCAGCCAGGGACAACAGTACTCCTACGAGCAGTACTTC.